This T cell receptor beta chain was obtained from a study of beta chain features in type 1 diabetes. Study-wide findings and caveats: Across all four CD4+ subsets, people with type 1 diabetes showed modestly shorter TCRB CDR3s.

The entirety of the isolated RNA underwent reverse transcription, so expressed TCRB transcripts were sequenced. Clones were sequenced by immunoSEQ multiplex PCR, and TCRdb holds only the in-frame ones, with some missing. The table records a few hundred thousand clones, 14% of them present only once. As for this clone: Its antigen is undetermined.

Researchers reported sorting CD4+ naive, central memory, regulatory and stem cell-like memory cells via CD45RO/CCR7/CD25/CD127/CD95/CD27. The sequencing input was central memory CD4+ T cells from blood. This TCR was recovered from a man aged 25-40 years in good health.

In nucleotides, the CDR3 is TGTGCCAGCAGCCTCGGGACTAGCGGGAGTTTAAGCACAGATACGCAGTATTTT. Protein: CASSLGTSGSLSTDTQYF. This chain connects TRBV5-4 to TRBJ2-3, with 14 bases lining up with TRBD2. With V trimmed by 4 bases and J by 0 bases, 7 bases remained unmatched. CDR3 length equals 18 residues. CDR1 is SGHNT and CDR2 is YYREEE in the germline V gene (reference sequence). Drawing the rest from reference TRBV5-4 and TRBJ2-3, the complete variable domain is ETGVTQSPTHLIKTRGQQVTLRCSSQSGHNTVSWYQQALGQGPQFIFQYYREEENGRGNFPPRFSGLQFPNYSSELNVNALELDDSALYLCASSLGTSGSLSTDTQYFGPGTRLTVL.